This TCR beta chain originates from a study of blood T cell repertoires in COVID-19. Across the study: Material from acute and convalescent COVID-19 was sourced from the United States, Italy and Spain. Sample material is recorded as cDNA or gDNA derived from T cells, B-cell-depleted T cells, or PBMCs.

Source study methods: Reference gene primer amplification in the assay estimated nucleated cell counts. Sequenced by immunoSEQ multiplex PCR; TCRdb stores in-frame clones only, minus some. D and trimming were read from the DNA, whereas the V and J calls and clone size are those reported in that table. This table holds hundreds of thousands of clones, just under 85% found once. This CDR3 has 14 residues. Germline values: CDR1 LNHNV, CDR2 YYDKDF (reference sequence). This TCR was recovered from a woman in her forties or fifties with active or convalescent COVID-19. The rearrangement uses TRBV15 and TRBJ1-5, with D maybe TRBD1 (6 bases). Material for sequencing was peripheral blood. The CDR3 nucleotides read TGTGCAACAGAAAAAGGGGGTAGCAATCAGCCCCAGCATTTT. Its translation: CATEKGGSNQPQHF.